This TCR beta chain was identified during a study of T-cell reconstitution after alpha-beta-depleted transplantation in children. The CDR3 contains 16 residues. CDR1 and CDR2 from the germline V gene are SGHRS and YFSETQ. The V segment lost 5 bases and the J segment 4 bases; nucleotides outside the gene matches: 12. Preparation of the TCRbeta library was carried out with unique molecular identifiers. TCRdb itself ran the PCR reads through MiXCR, one entry per CDR3 protein. The sample consists of around 530,000 distinct CDR3 sequences, 30% to 35% of them appearing once. The sequencing here drew on PBMCs from the stem cell graft donor, taken from the stem cell graft. This sequence was found in a human donor who donated a stem cell graft to a child with aplastic anemia. The chain uses TRBV5-1 and TRBJ2-5; 9 nucleotides agree with TRBD1. CDR3 loop: CASRTPGQGFGETQYF. For the CDR3, the DNA is TGCGCCAGCAGAACTCCGGGACAGGGATTCGGAGAGACCCAGTACTTC.